Sequencing of this T cell receptor (beta chain) was carried out in a study of regulatory T cells in long-lasting Graves disease. Whole-study results and caveats: Persistent disease favored TRBV28, TRBJ1-2 and TRBJ2-5.

Time point noted: newly diagnosed GD, antithyroid drugs for less than 3 months. PBMC-derived RNA was used for the TCR library. This CDR3 region has 15 residues. Germline CDR1 reads SGHNT; CDR2 reads YENEEA. Arm-PCR with iRepertoire HTBI primers amplified the CDR3 regions for these TCR beta libraries. Using its own MiXCR run on the multiplex PCR reads, TCRdb lists one record per CDR3 protein. The sample lists roughly 500,000 distinct CDR3 sequences; 14% were seen once. On this clonotype itself: Its target is not known. This sequence may be a read error, since a much larger clone differs from it by one base.

The sample was also linked to a second study, of T cells in Graves' hyperthyroidism and ophthalmopathy. That source notes: The study based diagnoses on clinical symptoms, serum thyroxine and TRAb, thyroid ultrasound and orbital computed tomography.

The input for sequencing was peripheral blood mononuclear cells (PBMCs), taken at new diagnosis, from a patient treated with antithyroid drugs. The receptor was derived from a woman aged 45-65 years with Graves disease. The gene calls are TRBV11-3 and TRBJ2-5; D gene unclear. CDR3 amino acids: CARSLDNGPQETQYF. The CDR3 coding sequence is TGTGCCAGGAGCTTAGATAACGGGCCGCAAGAGACCCAGTACTTC.